This T cell receptor beta chain came from a study of control samples from healthy donors and cancer patients. Sequencing used immunoSEQ multiplex PCR; TCRdb keeps in-frame clones, though not all of them. The data contain 140,000 to 150,000 clones, about nine tenths of them singletons. This CDR3 spans 14 amino acids. V lost 1 base, J lost 3 bases, and 7 bases lay in between. CDR1 and CDR2 (germline): MNHNS, SASEGT. This sequence was found in a man aged 30 to 39 in good health. Input material: blood. The chain couples TRBV6-1 to TRBJ1-5, with D unclear. CDR3 DNA: TGTGCCAGCAGTGAAGGGAGGCACAATCAGCCCCAGCATTTT. This codes for CASSEGRHNQPQHF.